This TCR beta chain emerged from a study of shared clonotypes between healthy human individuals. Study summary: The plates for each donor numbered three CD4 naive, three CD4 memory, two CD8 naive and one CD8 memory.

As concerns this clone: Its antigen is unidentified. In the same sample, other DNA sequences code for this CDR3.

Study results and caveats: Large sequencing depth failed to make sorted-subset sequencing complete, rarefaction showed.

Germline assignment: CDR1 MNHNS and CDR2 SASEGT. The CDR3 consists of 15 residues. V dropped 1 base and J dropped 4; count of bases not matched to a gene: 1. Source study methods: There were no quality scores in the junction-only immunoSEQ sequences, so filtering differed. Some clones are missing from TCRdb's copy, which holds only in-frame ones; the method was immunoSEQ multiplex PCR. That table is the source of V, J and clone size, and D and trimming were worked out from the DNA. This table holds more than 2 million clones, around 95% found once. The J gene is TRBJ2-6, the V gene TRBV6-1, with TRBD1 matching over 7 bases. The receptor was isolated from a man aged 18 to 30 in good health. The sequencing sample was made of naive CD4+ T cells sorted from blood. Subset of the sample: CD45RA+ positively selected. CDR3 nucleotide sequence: TGTGCCAGCAGTGAAGAGGGGGCGGGGGCCAACGTCCTGACTTTC. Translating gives CASSEEGAGANVLTF.